The 11 T cell receptor beta chains below come from one sample, sequenced in a study of early T cells in non-severe SARS-CoV-2 infection. One entry per CDR3 protein, called by TCRdb with MiXCR from the 5' RACE reads. The repertoire has some 62,000 distinct CDR3 sequences, less than 10% of them found once; the top ten carry 1.2%. Input material: whole blood. The receptors derive from an adult who was a healthcare worker with PCR-confirmed SARS-CoV-2 infection or an uninfected control (not recorded which).

The chain recombines TRBV29-1 with TRBJ2-2; no clear D. The germline gives CDR1 SQVTM, CDR2 ANQGSEA. The CDR3 contains 14 residues. Trimming pared 5 bases from V and 2 bases from J, leaving 12 bases between. The CDR3 is CSVKTEPNTGELFF. The CDR3 DNA sequence: TGCAGCGTTAAAACTGAGCCTAACACCGGGGAGCTGTTTTTT.

Only a few counts were recorded for this clonotype. The V call is TRBV6-1, the J call TRBJ1-3; 7 nucleotides align to TRBD1. The ends lost 5 bases at V and 0 bases at J; junction bases unmatched: 4. Germline-derived CDR1 and CDR2 are MNHNS and SASEGT. The CDR3 length is 15 residues. CDR3: CASSIDRDSGNTIYF. CDR3 DNA sequence: TGTGCCAGCAGTATCGACAGGGACTCTGGAAACACCATATATTTT.

At least ten counts were recorded for this clonotype. This chain connects TRBV12-3 or TRBV12-4 to TRBJ1-1, with D possibly being TRBD1 (6 bases). This CDR3 spans 14 amino acids. V dropped 7 bases and J dropped 4 bases, with 16 bases sitting between them. The CDR3 is CASNYQQGGTEAFF. Here the CDR3 DNA reads TGTGCCAGCAATTACCAACAAGGGGGCACTGAAGCTTTCTTT.

The chain employs TRBV5-4 and TRBJ1-2; 7 bases line up with TRBD1. The V segment lost 0 bases and the J segment 4 bases; nucleotides outside the gene matches: 6. There are 15 residues in the CDR3. Germline V gene data show CDR1 as SGHNT and CDR2 as YYREEE (reference sequence). The CDR3, as DNA: TGTGCCAGCAGCTTGGCCGGGACAGTTGTCTATGGCTACACCTTC. Translating gives CASSLAGTVVYGYTF.

This clonotype was found a few times. The CDR3 here is CASNPVRQETQYF. For the CDR3, the DNA is TGCGCCAGCAATCCGGTCAGGCAAGAGACCCAGTACTTC. J is TRBJ2-5 and V is TRBV23-1; D not resolved. TRBV23-1 is assigned to the ORF class and has an uncertain function. CDR3 length: 13 residues. The V end lost 7 bases, the J end lost 2 bases, and 11 bases lay between the germline ends.

The V and J genes are TRBV9 and TRBJ2-1; 12 bases map to TRBD1. The germline V gene has CDR1 SGDLS and CDR2 YYNGEE. V was clipped by 3 bases and J by 7 bases; unmatched bases: 5. The CDR3 totals 15 residues. The CDR3 nucleotides are TGTGCCAGCAGCGCGGGGACAGGGGGCGCGAATGAGCAGTTCTTC. It encodes CASSAGTGGANEQFF.

This chain joins TRBV20-1 and TRBJ1-1; D is unclear. Trimming stripped 3 bases from V and 8 bases from J, with 16 bases between. The CDR3 has 13 residues. CDR1 is DFQATT and CDR2 is SNEGSKA in the germline V gene (reference sequence). The CDR3 is CSASPGRDIEAFF. The CDR3 nucleotides read TGCAGTGCTAGTCCTGGGCGGGATATCGAAGCTTTCTTT.

This clonotype was observed a few times. It may be a read error: a sequence one base away is much more abundant. The J gene is TRBJ1-1, the V gene TRBV6-6; unclear D gene. The germline CDR1 and CDR2 sequences are MNHNY and SVGAGI (reference sequence). V was pared by 8 bases and J by 4 bases, with 17 bases between. This CDR3 contains 14 residues. CDR3 nucleotides: TGTGCCAGCTGCGATGCGGGGAGTGGCACTGAAGCTTTCTTT. It translates to CASCDAGSGTEAFF.

Note on this clonotype: A read error may account for a junction end that differs from germline. V is TRBV5-8 and J is TRBJ1-2; tentatively, D is TRBD1 (6 bases). Germline assignment: CDR1 SGHTS and CDR2 YDEGEE. The CDR3 is made up of 11 amino acids. Here the CDR3 reads CASSLGTVPPF. The CDR3 bases are TGTGCCAGCAGCTTGGGGACAGTCCCGCCATTC.

In its sample, this clonotype was seen a few times. The gene calls are TRBV6-5 and TRBJ2-3; D possibly uses TRBD1 or TRBD2 (5 bases each). The V gene lost 3 bases and the J gene lost 1 base, with 11 bases spanning the gap. Germline CDR1 is MNHEY and CDR2 is SVGAGI. This CDR3 has 15 residues. DNA of the CDR3: TGTGCCAGCAGTTATTTCCGGGACGGCACAGATACGCAGTATTTT. Residues: CASSYFRDGTDTQYF.

This clonotype was observed many times. The CDR3 region has the DNA TGTGCCAGCAGCTTGGCCTACGAGCAGTACTTC. Protein product: CASSLAYEQYF. The V call is TRBV5-8, the J call TRBJ2-7; D remains ambiguous. CDR3 length equals 11 residues. CDR1 and CDR2 (germline): SGHTS, YDEGEE. The V end was cut by 0 bases, the J end by 2 bases, with 0 bases between.